Presented here are 18 T cell receptor beta chains from one specimen sequenced in a study of Ad26.COV2.S vaccination and SARS-CoV-2 variants (dated by TCRdb to about 2021). The library was obtained by the immunoSEQ multiplex PCR assay. TCRdb holds this immuneACCESS table with in-frame rearrangements only. Some clones are missing; in checked studies, unresolved V genes explain under half, and the rest has no known cause. Present in this sample are roughly 400,000 clones, 90% of which were seen just once. Together, the top ten hold roughly 3.9% of the sample. The meaning of the sample's treatment or condition label: over 15 received Ad26.COV2.S at low or high dose, single or two shots; 5 received placebo; per-sample allocation not given. For vaccine and placebo recipients, repertoires were sequenced using samples collected on day 63 after the first injection. The sequences come from peripheral blood, collected in a trial of Ad26.COV2.S vaccine versus placebo. The receptors stem from a person between 18 and 65 years old who received the Ad26.COV2.S COVID-19 vaccine or a placebo.

The chain combines TRBV6-2 or TRBV6-3 with TRBJ2-7, with 7 positions matching TRBD2. The V gene's germline CDR1 is MNHEY and CDR2 SVGEGT. J lost 1 base, V lost 6 bases, and 12 bases had no gene match. The CDR3 loop spans 16 amino acids. DNA for the CDR3: TGTGCCAGCAGCCCACCCCAACTAGCGAGATCCTACGAGCAGTACTTC. Residues: CASSPPQLARSYEQYF.

The rearrangement joins TRBV30 to TRBJ2-3, with D possibly matching TRBD1 (6 bases). Germline V CDR1 and CDR2: GTSNPN, SVGIG (reference sequence). The CDR3 has 15 amino acids. Trimming stripped 2 bases from V and 3 bases from J, with 15 bases between. CDR3 protein: CAWSPARGSTDTQYF. CDR3 sequence (DNA): TGTGCCTGGAGTCCTGCCAGGGGTTCGACAGATACGCAGTATTTT.

The chain couples TRBV29-1 to TRBJ2-1, with 12 bases that match TRBD2. V dropped 7 bases and J dropped 9; count of bases not matched to a gene: 13. Germline V gene data show CDR1 as SQVTM and CDR2 as ANQGSEA. CDR3 size: 15 residues. In DNA, the CDR3 is TGCAGCGAGGGATCGATGACTAGCGGGAGAGGTGAGCAGTTCTTC. Translation gives CSEGSMTSGRGEQFF.

This chain connects TRBV7-9 to TRBJ1-5; no reliable D call. V lost 5 bases and J 6 bases, leaving 11 bases between the germline ends. CDR3 length: 13 residues. Looked up from germline, CDR1 is SEHNR and CDR2 is FQNEAQ (reference sequence). The CDR3: CASSPRSSQPQHF. For the CDR3, the DNA is TGTGCCAGCAGCCCGCGGAGTAGTCAGCCCCAGCATTTT.

J is TRBJ2-4 and V is TRBV7-9, with 14 bases matching TRBD2. This CDR3 is 17 amino acids long. Germline values: CDR1 SEHNR, CDR2 FQNEAQ (reference sequence). The V segment lost 5 bases and the J segment 7 bases; nucleotides outside the gene matches: 10. The CDR3 sequence: CASSRSGTSGSGNIQYF. CDR3 DNA: TGTGCCAGCAGCCGAAGCGGGACTAGCGGGAGCGGGAACATTCAGTACTTC.

This chain uses TRBV9 with TRBJ2-5; 15 bases line up with TRBD2. CDR1 is SGDLS, CDR2 YYNGEE, per germline. V was pared by 4 bases and J by 3 bases, with 7 bases of the junction left unmatched. The length of the CDR3 is 17 residues. CDR3 nucleotide sequence: TGTGCCAGCAGCTTTAGGACTAGCGGGAGGGCAGAAGAGACCCAGTACTTC. Its protein product is CASSFRTSGRAEETQYF.

V and J are TRBV7-8 and TRBJ2-7; 8 bases fit TRBD1. The ends lost 5 bases at V and 1 base at J; junction bases unmatched: 13. Germline V gene data show CDR1 as SGHVS and CDR2 as FQNEAQ. The CDR3 is 17 residues long. The chain's CDR3 is CASSKKSGTGGSYEQYF. CDR3 sequence (DNA): TGTGCCAGCAGCAAAAAGTCCGGGACAGGAGGTTCCTACGAGCAGTACTTC.

This chain uses TRBV7-9 with TRBJ1-3; D unresolved. This CDR3 comprises 15 residues. Germline CDR1 is SEHNR and CDR2 is FQNEAQ (reference sequence). The ends were cut back, 1 base at V and 0 bases at J, with 7 bases in the middle. The CDR3 region is CASSLVIGSGNTIYF. CDR3 DNA sequence: TGTGCCAGCAGCTTAGTGATCGGCTCTGGAAACACCATATATTTT. Full variable domain (missing parts from reference TRBV7-9 and TRBJ1-3): DTGVSQNPRHKITKRGQNVTFRCDPISEHNRLYWYRQTLGQGPEFLTYFQNEAQLEKSRLLSDRFSAERPKGSFSTLEIQRTEQGDSAMYLCASSLVIGSGNTIYFGEGSWLTVV.

The chain employs TRBV24-1 and TRBJ2-3, with D perhaps being TRBD1 or TRBD2 (6 bases each). CDR1 and CDR2 (germline): KGHDR, SFDVKD. This CDR3 contains 16 residues. Trimming cost V 2 bases and J 3 bases, with 14 bases left between them. Written as DNA, the CDR3 is TGTGCCACCAGTGATTGGGGCGGAGGGGGTACAGATACGCAGTATTTT. Its protein is CATSDWGGGGTDTQYF.

The V gene is TRBV19, the J gene TRBJ2-5; 8 nucleotides line up with TRBD1. This CDR3 is built from 16 residues. CDR1 and CDR2 (germline): LNHDA, SQIVND (reference sequence). The junction had 10 bases not matched to a gene; V was cut back by 5 bases and J by 2 bases. CDR3 amino acids: CASSADRDPPQETQYF. CDR3 coding DNA: TGTGCCAGTAGTGCGGACAGGGACCCTCCGCAAGAGACCCAGTACTTC.

The V gene is TRBV6-6, the J gene TRBJ1-5; 9 nucleotides match TRBD1. V was pared by 6 bases and J by 5 bases, with 8 bases of the junction left unmatched. This CDR3 has 15 amino acids. The germline V gene encodes CDR1 MNHNY and CDR2 SVGAGI (reference sequence). The CDR3 DNA reads as TGTGCCAGCAGATACAGGGGGCCAATTGATCAGCCCCAGCATTTT. Amino acids: CASRYRGPIDQPQHF.

The V gene is TRBV18, the J gene TRBJ2-1; 10 positions match TRBD2. V was clipped by 6 bases and J by 5 bases; unmatched bases: 25. This CDR3 spans 21 amino acids. Germline V gives CDR1 KGHSH, CDR2 LQKENI. CDR3 loop: CASSHTTGNFWTSGDNNEQFF. In DNA, the CDR3 is TGTGCCAGCTCCCACACCACAGGGAATTTTTGGACTAGCGGAGACAACAATGAGCAGTTCTTC.

This rearrangement joins TRBV4-1 to TRBJ1-5, with D perhaps matching TRBD1 (6 bases). The V gene lost 0 bases and the J gene lost 7 bases, with 10 bases spanning the gap. CDR3 size: 14 residues. From germline, CDR1 is MGHRA and CDR2 YSYEKL. CDR3 sequence (DNA): TGCGCCAGCAGCCAAGACAGGGGCGGCCAGCCCCAGCATTTT. This gives the protein CASSQDRGGQPQHF.

The chain has TRBV3-1 (or the pseudogene TRBV3-2) and TRBJ1-5, with a possible D match to TRBD1 (5 bases). The CDR3 runs to 16 residues. Germline V gene lookup returns CDR1 LGHDT and CDR2 YNNKEL (reference sequence). V gave up 4 bases and J gave up 2 bases, with 15 bases separating them. The CDR3 reads CASSRPSGQGNQPQHF. The CDR3 DNA follows: TGTGCCAGCAGCCGCCCTTCGGGGCAGGGCAATCAGCCCCAGCATTTT.

The rearrangement links TRBV23-1 to TRBJ2-1; 11 positions match TRBD2. TRBV23-1 is flagged as an ORF with uncertain function. V trimming: 3 bases; J trimming: 9 bases; junction bases outside the gene matches: 10. There are 16 residues in the CDR3. The CDR3 DNA is TGCGCCAGCAGTCACCCCACTAGCGGGAGAATAGGTGAGCAGTTCTTC. Translation: CASSHPTSGRIGEQFF.

The J gene is TRBJ2-7, the V gene TRBV4-1; D is unclear. This CDR3 has 13 amino acids. CDR1 and CDR2 (germline): MGHRA, YSYEKL. V shed 0 bases and J shed 3 bases, with 6 bases lying between them. The CDR3 reads CASSQEEDYEQYF. In DNA form, the CDR3 reads TGCGCCAGCAGCCAAGAAGAGGACTACGAGCAGTACTTC.

This sequence joins TRBV3-1 (or the pseudogene TRBV3-2) and TRBJ2-7; D unclear. Trimming took off 1 base at V and 4 bases at J, with 8 bases between the two ends. The CDR3 has 13 amino acids. The germline V gene has CDR1 LGHDT and CDR2 YNNKEL (reference sequence). This CDR3 is CASSQGSVYEQYF. The DNA of the CDR3 is TGTGCCAGCAGCCAAGGTTCGGTTTACGAGCAGTACTTC.

This rearrangement joins TRBV19 to TRBJ2-2; D possibly matches TRBD1 or TRBD2 (5 bases each). The CDR3 covers 17 residues. V dropped 2 bases and J dropped 5 bases, with 18 bases sitting between them. CDR1 is LNHDA, CDR2 SQIVND, per germline (reference sequence). CDR3 protein: CASSIWGLGDHTGELFF. The CDR3 DNA is TGTGCCAGTAGTATATGGGGCCTAGGGGACCATACCGGGGAGCTGTTTTTT.